This TCR beta chain was profiled in a study of OX40 agonist ivuxolimab in advanced cancers. As for the study in general: Among those enrolled, mean age was about 62 years (range roughly 20 to 79) and 82.7% were male. General study points: At 0.1 to 3.0 mg/kg, clonal expansion of CD4+ and CD8+ blood T cells had occurred by week 6.

The CDR3 totals 14 residues. Trimming stripped 3 bases from V and 3 bases from J, with 9 bases between. Germline CDR1 and CDR2: MNHEY and SMNVEV (reference sequence). TCRdb's copy holds only in-frame clones and misses some; the assay was immunoSEQ multiplex PCR. The table shows roughly 17,000 clones, with about 90% occurring only once. A word on this clone: No antigen is known for it.

Source: CD4+ or CD8+ T cells sorted from blood, taken in a trial of the OX40 agonist ivuxolimab. The TCR comes from an adult with an advanced solid tumor such as melanoma, head and neck, liver or kidney cancer. The chain uses TRBV27 and TRBJ1-5; a weak D match, TRBD1 (5 bases). The CDR3 region is CASSFGGTNQPQHF. The DNA of the CDR3 is TGTGCCAGCAGTTTTGGGGGTACCAATCAGCCCCAGCATTTT.